Listed below are T cell receptor beta chains from one sample, sequenced in a study of response to subunit inactivated influenza vaccine. TCRdb reprocessed the RT-PCR reads with MiXCR, giving one entry per CDR3 protein. The sample includes over 650,000 distinct CDR3 sequences, 15% to 20% seen only once; the top ten take approximately 11%. The sequenced sample was PBMCs from blood, obtained around 5 days after vaccination. These receptors all stem from a man aged 50-59 years who received an inactivated influenza vaccine. The conserved cysteine and the conserved F or W are not part of the CDR3 here.

V: TRBV5-6; J: TRBJ2-1; CDR3: ASSLGGQSHEQF
V: TRBV29-1; J: TRBJ2-7; CDR3: SVAPGTGNYEQY
V: TRBV12-3/TRBV12-4; J: TRBJ1-3; CDR3: ASSLTGGNTIY
V: TRBV6-5; J: TRBJ2-3; CDR3: ASSYSSGGRRDTQY
V: TRBV10-3; J: TRBJ2-7; CDR3: AISNQREAIEQY
V: TRBV12-3/TRBV12-4; J: TRBJ2-7; CDR3: ASSLTRSLSEQY
V: TRBV5-1; J: TRBJ2-1; CDR3: ASSLRTSGVEQF
V: TRBV7-9; J: TRBJ1-5; CDR3: ASSLSILDGSNQPQH
V: TRBV5-1; J: TRBJ2-2; CDR3: ASSRAEEGGYTGELF
V: TRBV7-9; J: TRBJ2-5; CDR3: ASSLIGGRAWQETQY
V: TRBV6-1; J: TRBJ1-1; CDR3: ASSVWGPEAF
V: TRBV12-3/TRBV12-4; J: TRBJ2-7; CDR3: ASSPRLVFSYEQY
V: TRBV2; J: TRBJ2-1; CDR3: ASSGPPDKNEQF
V: TRBV4-1; J: TRBJ2-3; CDR3: ASSHPFSGPDVY
V: TRBV15; J: TRBJ2-7; CDR3: ATSTYAEEGEQY
V: TRBV7-8; J: TRBJ1-6; CDR3: ASSLVGTLGSPLH
V: TRBV13; J: TRBJ2-7; CDR3: ASSFRRTLRPSGGADYEQY
V: TRBV29-1; J: TRBJ2-3; CDR3: SAGQNTDTQY
V: TRBV11-1; J: TRBJ2-2; CDR3: ASSSTALTGRTTGELF
V: TRBV6-1; J: TRBJ2-7; CDR3: ASSQTGTFYEQY
V: TRBV6-5; J: TRBJ2-1; CDR3: ASSYSFQAWEQF
V: TRBV11-2; J: TRBJ2-3; CDR3: ASSLEHGGGSTDTQY
V: TRBV20-1; J: TRBJ2-5; CDR3: SARDRGLGETQY
V: TRBV12-3/TRBV12-4; J: TRBJ1-5; CDR3: ASSPGGYNQPQH
V: TRBV12-3/TRBV12-4; J: TRBJ2-7; CDR3: ASWRQGTSYEQY
V: TRBV4-3; J: TRBJ1-1; CDR3: ASSQDGKGNTEAF
V: TRBV7-9; J: TRBJ1-4; CDR3: ASSPGTTGDEKLF
V: TRBV12-3/TRBV12-4; J: TRBJ1-3; CDR3: ASSEQGAFSGNTIY
V: TRBV5-1; J: TRBJ1-1; CDR3: ASSSAWGEPEAF
V: TRBV5-8; J: TRBJ2-7; CDR3: ASSLGQGPFEQY
V: TRBV27; J: TRBJ1-1; CDR3: ASRTSGFTEAF
V: TRBV7-6; J: TRBJ1-1; CDR3: ASSLRVQGDRVTEAF
V: TRBV5-1; J: TRBJ2-5; CDR3: ASSLGRDRGPKETQY
V: TRBV9; J: TRBJ1-2; CDR3: ASSVDDRYYGYT
V: TRBV24-1; J: TRBJ1-1; CDR3: ATSGYGGREAF
V: TRBV5-1; J: TRBJ1-2; CDR3: ASSLPETGGYGYT
V: TRBV20-1; J: TRBJ2-6; CDR3: SAREVAGANVLT
V: TRBV20-1; J: TRBJ2-5; CDR3: SALWLRDQTQY
V: TRBV7-9; J: TRBJ2-5; CDR3: ASTRMTHQETQY
V: TRBV28; J: TRBJ1-1; CDR3: ASSIGLARTEAF
V: TRBV11-1; J: TRBJ2-1; CDR3: ASSSRGLAGGSSYNEQF
V: TRBV5-1; J: TRBJ1-2; CDR3: ASSSLPGQGLGGYT